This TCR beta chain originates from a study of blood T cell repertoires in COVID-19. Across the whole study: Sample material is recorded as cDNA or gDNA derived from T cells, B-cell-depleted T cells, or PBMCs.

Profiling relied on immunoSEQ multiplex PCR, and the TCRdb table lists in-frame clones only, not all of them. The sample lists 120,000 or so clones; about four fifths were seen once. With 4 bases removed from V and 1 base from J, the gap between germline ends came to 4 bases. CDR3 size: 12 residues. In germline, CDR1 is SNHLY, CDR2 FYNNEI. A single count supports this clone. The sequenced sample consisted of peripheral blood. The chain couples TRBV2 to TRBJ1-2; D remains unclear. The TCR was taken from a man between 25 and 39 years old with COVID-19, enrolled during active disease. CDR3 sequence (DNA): TGTGCCAGCAGTGTCCGTAACTATGGCTACACCTTC. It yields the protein CASSVRNYGYTF.